This T cell receptor beta chain was recovered during a study of CD8+CD57+ T cells in acquired aplastic anemia. The CDR3 contains 14 residues. Losses at the gene ends were 6 bases for V and 8 bases for J; bases not matched to a gene: 8. Germline V gene lookup returns CDR1 MRHNA and CDR2 SNTAGT. CD8+CD57+ cell expansion had been shown by flow cytometry in patients chosen for sequencing. TCR beta VDJ and CDR3 profiling used genomic DNA as template. TCRdb called the reads again in MiXCR, with one record for every CDR3 protein. This table has about 270,000 distinct CDR3 sequences, around 82% appearing once.

This receptor was obtained from a human donor with aplastic anemia. Sequencing used sorted CD4+, CD8+, or CD8+CD57+ T cells (not recorded which) from PBMCs. The chain has TRBV6-4 and TRBJ2-3, with TRBD1 matching over 10 bases. The CDR3 nucleotides read TGTGCCAGCAGGGGACAGGGGATAAGCGGTACGCAGTATTTT. Translation gives CASRGQGISGTQYF.